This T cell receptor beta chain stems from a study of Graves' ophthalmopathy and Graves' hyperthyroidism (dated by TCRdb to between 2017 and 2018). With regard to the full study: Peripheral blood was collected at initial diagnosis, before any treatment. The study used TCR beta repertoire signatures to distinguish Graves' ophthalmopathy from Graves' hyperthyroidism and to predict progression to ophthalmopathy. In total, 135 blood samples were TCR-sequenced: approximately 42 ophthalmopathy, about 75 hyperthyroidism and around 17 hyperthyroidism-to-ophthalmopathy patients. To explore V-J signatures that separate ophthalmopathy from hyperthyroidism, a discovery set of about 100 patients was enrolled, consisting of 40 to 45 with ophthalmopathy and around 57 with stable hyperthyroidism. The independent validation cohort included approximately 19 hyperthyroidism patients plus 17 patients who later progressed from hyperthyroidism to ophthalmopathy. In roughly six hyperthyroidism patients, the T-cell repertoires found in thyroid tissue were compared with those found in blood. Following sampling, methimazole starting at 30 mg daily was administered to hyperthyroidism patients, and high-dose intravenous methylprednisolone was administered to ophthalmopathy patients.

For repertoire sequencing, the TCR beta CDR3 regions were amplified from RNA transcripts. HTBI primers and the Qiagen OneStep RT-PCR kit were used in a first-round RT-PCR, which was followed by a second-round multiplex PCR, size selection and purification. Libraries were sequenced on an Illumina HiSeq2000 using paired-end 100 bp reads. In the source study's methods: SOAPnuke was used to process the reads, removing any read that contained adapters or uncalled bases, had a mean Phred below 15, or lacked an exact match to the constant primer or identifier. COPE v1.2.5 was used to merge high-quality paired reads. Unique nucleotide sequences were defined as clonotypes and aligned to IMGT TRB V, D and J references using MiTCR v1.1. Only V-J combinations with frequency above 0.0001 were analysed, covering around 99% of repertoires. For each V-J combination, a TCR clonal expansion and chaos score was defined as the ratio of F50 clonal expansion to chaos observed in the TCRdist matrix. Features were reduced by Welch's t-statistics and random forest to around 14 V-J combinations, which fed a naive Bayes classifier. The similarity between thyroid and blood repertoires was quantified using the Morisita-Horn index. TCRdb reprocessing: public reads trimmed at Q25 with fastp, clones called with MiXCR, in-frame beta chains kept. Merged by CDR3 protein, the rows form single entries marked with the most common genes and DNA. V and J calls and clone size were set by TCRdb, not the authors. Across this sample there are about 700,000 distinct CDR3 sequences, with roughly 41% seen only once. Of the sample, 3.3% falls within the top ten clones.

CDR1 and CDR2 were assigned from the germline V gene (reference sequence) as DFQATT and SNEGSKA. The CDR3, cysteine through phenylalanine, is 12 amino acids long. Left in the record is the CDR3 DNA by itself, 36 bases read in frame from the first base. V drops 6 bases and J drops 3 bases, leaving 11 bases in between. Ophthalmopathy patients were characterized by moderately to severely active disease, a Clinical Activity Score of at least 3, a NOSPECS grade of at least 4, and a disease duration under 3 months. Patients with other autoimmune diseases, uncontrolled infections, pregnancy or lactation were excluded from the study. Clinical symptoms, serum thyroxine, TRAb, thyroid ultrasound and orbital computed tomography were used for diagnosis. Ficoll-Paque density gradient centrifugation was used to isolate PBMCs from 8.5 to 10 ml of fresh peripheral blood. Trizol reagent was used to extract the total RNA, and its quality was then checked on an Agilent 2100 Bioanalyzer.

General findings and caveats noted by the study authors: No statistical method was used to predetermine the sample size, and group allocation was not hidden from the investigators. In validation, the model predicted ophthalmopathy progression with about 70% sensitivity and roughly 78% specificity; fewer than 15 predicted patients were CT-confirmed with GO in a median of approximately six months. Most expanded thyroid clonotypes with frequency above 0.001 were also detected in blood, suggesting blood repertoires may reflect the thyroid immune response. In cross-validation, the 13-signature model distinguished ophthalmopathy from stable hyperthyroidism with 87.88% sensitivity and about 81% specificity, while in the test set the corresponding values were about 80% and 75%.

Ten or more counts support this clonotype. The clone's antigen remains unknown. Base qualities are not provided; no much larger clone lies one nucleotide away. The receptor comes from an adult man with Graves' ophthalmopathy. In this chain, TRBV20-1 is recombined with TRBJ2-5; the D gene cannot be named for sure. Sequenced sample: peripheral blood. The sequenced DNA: TGCAGTGCCTCGGATGAGGAAGAGACCCAGTACTTC. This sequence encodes CSASDEEETQYF.